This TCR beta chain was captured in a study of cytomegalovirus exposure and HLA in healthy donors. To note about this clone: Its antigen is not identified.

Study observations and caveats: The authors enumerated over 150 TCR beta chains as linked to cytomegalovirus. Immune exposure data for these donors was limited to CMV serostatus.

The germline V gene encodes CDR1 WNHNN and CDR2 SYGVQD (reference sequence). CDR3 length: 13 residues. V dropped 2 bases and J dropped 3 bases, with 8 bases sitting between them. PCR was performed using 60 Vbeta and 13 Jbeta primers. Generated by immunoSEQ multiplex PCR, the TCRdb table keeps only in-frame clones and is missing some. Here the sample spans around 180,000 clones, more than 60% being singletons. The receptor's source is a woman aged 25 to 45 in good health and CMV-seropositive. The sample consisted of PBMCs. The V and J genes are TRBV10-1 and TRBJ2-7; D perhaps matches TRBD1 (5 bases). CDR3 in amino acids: CASSETGGYEQYF. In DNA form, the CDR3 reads TGCGCCAGCAGTGAGACAGGCGGCTACGAGCAGTACTTC.